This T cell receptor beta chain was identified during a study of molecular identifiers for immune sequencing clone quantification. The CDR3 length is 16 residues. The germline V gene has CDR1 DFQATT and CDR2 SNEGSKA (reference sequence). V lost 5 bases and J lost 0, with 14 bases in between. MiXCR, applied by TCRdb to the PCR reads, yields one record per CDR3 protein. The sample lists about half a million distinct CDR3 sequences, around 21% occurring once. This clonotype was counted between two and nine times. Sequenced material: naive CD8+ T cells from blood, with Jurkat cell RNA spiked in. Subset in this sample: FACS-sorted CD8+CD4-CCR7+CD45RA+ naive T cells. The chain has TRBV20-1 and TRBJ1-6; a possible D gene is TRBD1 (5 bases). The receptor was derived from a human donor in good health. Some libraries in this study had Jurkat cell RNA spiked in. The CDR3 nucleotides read TGCAGTGCTCGTCATGAGGGGAGCTCCTATAATTCACCCCTCCACTTT. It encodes CSARHEGSSYNSPLHF.